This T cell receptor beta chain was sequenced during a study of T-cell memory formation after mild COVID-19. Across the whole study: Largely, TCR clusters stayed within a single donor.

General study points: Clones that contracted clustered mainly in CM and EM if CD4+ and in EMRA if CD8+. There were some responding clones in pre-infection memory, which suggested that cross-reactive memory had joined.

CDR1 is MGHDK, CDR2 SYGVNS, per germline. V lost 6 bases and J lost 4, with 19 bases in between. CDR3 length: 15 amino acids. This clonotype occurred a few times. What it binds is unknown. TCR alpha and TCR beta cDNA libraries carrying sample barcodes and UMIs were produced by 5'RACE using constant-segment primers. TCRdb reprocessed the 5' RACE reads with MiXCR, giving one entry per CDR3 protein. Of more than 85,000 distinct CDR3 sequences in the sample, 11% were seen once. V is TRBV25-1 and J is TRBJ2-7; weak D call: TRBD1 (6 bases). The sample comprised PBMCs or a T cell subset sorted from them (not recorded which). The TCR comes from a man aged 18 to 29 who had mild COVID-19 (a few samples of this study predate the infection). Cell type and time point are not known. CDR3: CASSDPTGWEYEQYF. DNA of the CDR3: TGTGCCAGCAGCGACCCTACAGGGTGGGAATACGAGCAGTACTTC.